The 22 T cell receptor beta chains listed next were all sequenced from one sample in a study of T cell repertoires in cytomegalovirus infection. Antigens of these TCRs are unknown. TCRdb passed the reads through MiXCR, listing each CDR3 protein once. The sample yields 110,000 or so distinct CDR3 sequences, 25% to 35% seen once. The material sequenced was CD8+ T cells from cultured PBMCs, taken from culture after CMV antigen stimulation. Receptor source: a human donor in good health (CMV status not recorded). Some clones in this sample may be carry-over from other donors' samples.

There are many counts of this clonotype. This chain links TRBV7-2 with TRBJ1-1; D remains unclear. The CDR3 loop spans 14 amino acids. V was shortened by 1 base and J by 4 bases, with 10 bases between the two germline ends. Per germline, CDR1 SGHTA and CDR2 FQGNSA. As DNA, the CDR3 is TGTGCCAGCAGCTTAGAAGTTTTTGGCACTGAAGCTTTCTTT. Translating gives CASSLEVFGTEAFF.

This clonotype was found a few times. The gene calls are TRBV5-1 and TRBJ2-3; 7 nucleotides line up with TRBD2. CDR1 and CDR2 from the germline V gene are SGHRS and YFSETQ. There are 16 residues in the CDR3. The V segment lost 4 bases and the J segment 1 base; nucleotides outside the gene matches: 9. The CDR3, as DNA: TGCGCCAGCAGCCAATGGAGGAGCGGGGGCACAGATACGCAGTATTTT. Its translation: CASSQWRSGGTDTQYF.

The chain joins TRBV27 to TRBJ1-1; no clear D gene. The CDR3 spans 14 residues. Trimming removed 5 bases from V and 1 base from J, with 11 bases in between. Germline-derived CDR1 and CDR2 are MNHEY and SMNVEV (reference sequence). CDR3 loop: CASSHQLANTEAFF. The CDR3 DNA sequence: TGTGCCAGCAGTCACCAACTTGCGAACACTGAAGCTTTCTTT.

The chain links TRBV7-6 to TRBJ2-7; no clear D gene. The germline V gene encodes CDR1 SGHVS and CDR2 FNYEAQ. The CDR3 is 12 amino acids. Trimming removed 5 bases at V and 5 bases at J, with 10 bases between. The CDR3 DNA sequence: TGTGCCAGCAGCCGCGCCGTGAACGAGCAGTACTTC. It encodes CASSRAVNEQYF.

This clonotype was counted ten times or more. V usage is TRBV7-8 and J usage is TRBJ2-3, with TRBD2 matching 9 bases. Germline V gives CDR1 SGHVS, CDR2 FQNEAQ. V was clipped by 6 bases and J by 0 bases; unmatched bases: 4. The CDR3 runs 15 residues. The CDR3 DNA reads TGTGCCAGCAGGGGGACTAGCACGAGCACAGATACGCAGTATTTT. Amino acids: CASRGTSTSTDTQYF.

The chain recombines TRBV9 with TRBJ2-1, with D hard to call. V was pared by 4 bases and J by 6 bases, with 8 bases between. CDR1 is SGDLS, CDR2 YYNGEE, per germline. CDR3 length equals 12 residues. The CDR3 region has the DNA TGTGCCAGCAGCTCCCGGAGCAATGAGCAGTTCTTC. Its protein product is CASSSRSNEQFF.

The gene calls are TRBV2 and TRBJ1-3; TRBD1 matches at 7 bases. This CDR3 region has 14 residues. CDR1 and CDR2 from the germline V gene are SNHLY and FYNNEI. The V and J ends lost 2 bases and 5 bases, in that order; junction bases with no gene match: 3. Written as DNA, the CDR3 is TGTGCCAGCAGTGAAACAGGGGCCAGAAACACCATATATTTT. Its translation is CASSETGARNTIYF.

This clonotype was found a few times. The chain combines TRBV4-1 with TRBJ2-7; D is uncertain. This CDR3 has 14 amino acids. Trimming stripped 0 bases from V and 2 bases from J, with 8 bases between. Germline lookup yields CDR1 MGHRA and CDR2 YSYEKL. In DNA, the CDR3 is TGCGCCAGCAGCCAAGACGTCGGCACCTACGAGCAGTACTTC. It translates to CASSQDVGTYEQYF.

The gene calls are TRBV27 and TRBJ2-2; TRBD2 is a possible D gene (6 bases). The CDR3 has 13 residues. V lost 3 bases and J lost 7, with 9 bases in between. Germline V gives CDR1 MNHEY, CDR2 SMNVEV (reference sequence). This CDR3 is CASSFAGIGELFF. The DNA of the CDR3 is TGTGCCAGCAGTTTCGCGGGGATCGGGGAGCTGTTTTTT.

This clonotype was seen a handful of times. The chain uses TRBV7-9 and TRBJ1-1; D is unresolved. V lost 1 base, J lost 6 bases, and 6 bases lay in between. This CDR3 contains 12 residues. CDR1 SEHNR and CDR2 FQNEAQ come from the germline V gene (reference sequence). CDR3 nucleotide sequence: TGTGCCAGCAGCTTAGATGGGTCTGAAGCTTTCTTT. Its protein product is CASSLDGSEAFF.

V is TRBV7-3 and J is TRBJ2-2, with D perhaps TRBD2 (6 bases). Deletions cut 5 bases from V and 1 base from J, with 11 bases between. CDR1 is SGHTA and CDR2 is FQGTGA in the germline V gene. This CDR3 is built from 15 residues. In DNA, the CDR3 is TGTGCCAGCAGCCTCTCCGGGGGGAACACCGGGGAGCTGTTTTTT. Translation gives CASSLSGGNTGELFF.

This clonotype was seen a handful of times. The chain is built from TRBV25-1 and TRBJ1-1; D call uncertain. Germline loops: CDR1 MGHDK, CDR2 SYGVNS. With 3 bases removed from V and 0 bases from J, the gap between germline ends came to 2 bases. The CDR3 contains 12 residues. The CDR3 loop reads CASSEMNTEAFF. The CDR3 DNA follows: TGTGCCAGCAGTGAGATGAACACTGAAGCTTTCTTT.

This clonotype appeared a few times. At one of its ends the junction is not consistent with the germline gene, which may arise from a read error. The gene calls are TRBV12-5 and TRBJ2-1; 8 bases align to TRBD2. Germline V gene data show CDR1 as LGHNT and CDR2 as FRNRAP. The CDR3 contains 13 residues. Here the CDR3 DNA reads TGTGCTAGTGGTTTGACGGGGGGGCGGTTAGCGGTCTTC. Protein product: CASGLTGGRLAVF.

The chain carries TRBV11-2 and TRBJ2-5; 11 nucleotides agree with TRBD2. Germline V gene data show CDR1 as SGHAT and CDR2 as FQNNGV. The CDR3 covers 17 residues. Losses at the gene ends were 5 bases for V and 5 bases for J; bases not matched to a gene: 13. The chain's CDR3 is CASSPRLAGLRWETQYF. The CDR3 DNA is TGTGCCAGCAGCCCCAGACTAGCGGGGCTCCGGTGGGAGACCCAGTACTTC.

The chain recombines TRBV28 with TRBJ1-6; D uncertain. CDR3 length: 12 residues. V was pared by 4 bases and J by 6 bases, with 4 bases between. CDR1 and CDR2 (germline): MDHEN, SYDVKM. The CDR3 coding sequence is TGTGCCAGCAGTTCGCCTAATTCACCCCTCCACTTT. Amino acid sequence: CASSSPNSPLHF.

This clonotype was picked up many times. This chain joins TRBV11-1 and TRBJ2-5; D call uncertain. CDR1 is SGHAT, CDR2 FQDESV, per germline (reference sequence). The ends were cut back, 6 bases at V and 0 bases at J, with 14 bases in the middle. The CDR3 runs 15 residues. CDR3 nucleotide sequence: TGTGCCAGCAGTATCGGTCACTTGTACCAAGAGACCCAGTACTTC. Translating gives CASSIGHLYQETQYF. The variable domain in full, with the rest retrieved from reference TRBV11-1 and TRBJ2-5, is EAEVAQSPRYKITEKSQAVAFWCDPISGHATLYWYRQILGQGPELLVQFQDESVVDDSQLPKDRFSAERLKGVDSTLKIQPAELGDSAMYLCASSIGHLYQETQYFGPGTRLLVL.

The rearrangement uses TRBV7-6 and TRBJ2-7, with D tentatively TRBD1 (5 bases). The V end was cut by 5 bases, the J end by 4 bases, with 12 bases between. CDR3 size: 13 residues. Per the germline V gene, CDR1 is SGHVS and CDR2 is FNYEAQ. CDR3 coding DNA: TGTGCCAGCAGCCCACCGGACACGTACGAGCAGTACTTC. Translation: CASSPPDTYEQYF.

V gene TRBV7-9 combines with J gene TRBJ1-4; D is unclear. V gave up 7 bases and J gave up 2 bases, with 14 bases separating them. The CDR3 spans 15 residues. From germline, CDR1 is SEHNR and CDR2 FQNEAQ (reference sequence). The CDR3 region is CASILSGLTNEKLFF. CDR3 nucleotide sequence: TGTGCCAGCATCCTGTCGGGGTTGACTAATGAAAAACTGTTTTTT.

The gene calls are TRBV5-4 and TRBJ2-6; TRBD2 is a possible D gene (5 bases). Germline V gene lookup returns CDR1 SGHNT and CDR2 YYREEE (reference sequence). V was trimmed by 7 bases and J by 2 bases, leaving 19 bases between them. This CDR3 is 17 amino acids long. CDR3 nucleotide sequence: TGTGCCAGCCTAGAGAGGGTTTCCCAAACTGGGGCCAACGTCCTGACTTTC. It specifies CASLERVSQTGANVLTF. Filled out from reference TRBV5-4 and TRBJ2-6, the complete variable domain reads ETGVTQSPTHLIKTRGQQVTLRCSSQSGHNTVSWYQQALGQGPQFIFQYYREEENGRGNFPPRFSGLQFPNYSSELNVNALELDDSALYLCASLERVSQTGANVLTFGAGSRLTVL.

The chain recombines TRBV19 with TRBJ2-1; TRBD2 might be the D (5 bases). This CDR3 region has 11 residues. Trimming stripped 4 bases from V and 7 bases from J, with 5 bases between. Germline V gene data show CDR1 as LNHDA and CDR2 as SQIVND (reference sequence). CDR3 residues: CASSTGNEQFF. The CDR3 region has the DNA TGTGCCAGTAGTACGGGAAATGAGCAGTTCTTC.

This clonotype was found many times. This chain uses TRBV7-2 with TRBJ2-3; 8 bases are shared with TRBD2. Per germline, CDR1 SGHTA and CDR2 FQGNSA. The CDR3 covers 15 residues. V lost 5 bases to trimming and J lost 3 bases; unmatched junction nucleotides: 7. The CDR3 spells CASSPLAGYTDTQYF. The CDR3 DNA is TGTGCCAGCAGCCCTTTAGCGGGGTATACAGATACGCAGTATTTT.

This clonotype came up many times. The chain links TRBV2 to TRBJ2-1; 14 bases fit TRBD2. Per germline, CDR1 SNHLY and CDR2 FYNNEI. J lost 7 bases, V lost 6 bases, and 5 bases had no gene match. This CDR3 region has 15 residues. The DNA of the CDR3 is TGTGCCAGCAGCGCCGGACTAGCGGGGGGTAATGAGCAGTTCTTC. Translating gives CASSAGLAGGNEQFF.